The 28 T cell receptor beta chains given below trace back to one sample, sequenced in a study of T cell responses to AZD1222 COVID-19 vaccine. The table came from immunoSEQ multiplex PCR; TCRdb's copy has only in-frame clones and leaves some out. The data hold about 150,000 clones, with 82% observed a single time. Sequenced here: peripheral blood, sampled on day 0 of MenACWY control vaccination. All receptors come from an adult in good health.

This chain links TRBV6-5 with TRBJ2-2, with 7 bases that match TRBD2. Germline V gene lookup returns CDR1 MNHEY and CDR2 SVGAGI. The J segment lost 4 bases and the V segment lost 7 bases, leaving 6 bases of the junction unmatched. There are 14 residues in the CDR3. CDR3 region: CASTPPGGTGELFF. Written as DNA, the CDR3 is TGTGCCAGCACCCCTCCGGGGGGCACCGGGGAGCTGTTTTTT.

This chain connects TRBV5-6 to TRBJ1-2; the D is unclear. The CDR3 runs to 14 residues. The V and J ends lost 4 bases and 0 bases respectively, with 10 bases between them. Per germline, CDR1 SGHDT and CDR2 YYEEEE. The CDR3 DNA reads TGTGCCAGCAGCCTGCAGGCGACTAACTATGGCTACACCTTC. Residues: CASSLQATNYGYTF. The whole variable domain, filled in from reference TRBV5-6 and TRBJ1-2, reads DAGVTQSPTHLIKTRGQQVTLRCSPKSGHDTVSWYQQALGQGPQFIFQYYEEEERQRGNFPDRFSGHQFPNYSSELNVNALLLGDSALYLCASSLQATNYGYTFGSGTRLTVV.

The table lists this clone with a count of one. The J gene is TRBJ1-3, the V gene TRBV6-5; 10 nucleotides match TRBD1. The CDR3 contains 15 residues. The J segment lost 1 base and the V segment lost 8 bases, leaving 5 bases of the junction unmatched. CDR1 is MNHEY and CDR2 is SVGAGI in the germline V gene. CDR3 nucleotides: TGTGCCAGCCAGGACAGGGGGGGGTCTGGAAACACCATATATTTT. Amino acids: CASQDRGGSGNTIYF.

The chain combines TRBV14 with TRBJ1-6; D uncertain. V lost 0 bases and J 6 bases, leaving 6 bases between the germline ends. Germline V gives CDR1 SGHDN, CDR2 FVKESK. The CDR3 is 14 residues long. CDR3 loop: CASSQDYRNSPLHF. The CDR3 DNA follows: TGTGCCAGCAGCCAAGATTACCGTAATTCACCCCTCCACTTT.

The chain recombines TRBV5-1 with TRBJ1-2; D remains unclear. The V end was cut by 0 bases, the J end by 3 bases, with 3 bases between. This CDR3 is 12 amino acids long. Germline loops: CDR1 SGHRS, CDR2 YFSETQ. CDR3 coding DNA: TGCGCCAGCAGCTTGGCCGACTATGGCTACACCTTC. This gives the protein CASSLADYGYTF.

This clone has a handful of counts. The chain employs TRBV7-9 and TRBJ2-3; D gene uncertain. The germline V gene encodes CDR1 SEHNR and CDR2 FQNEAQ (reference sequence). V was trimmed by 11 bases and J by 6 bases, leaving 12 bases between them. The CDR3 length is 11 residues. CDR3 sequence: CASVGWDTQYF. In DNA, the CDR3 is TGTGCCTCGGTGGGTTGGGATACGCAGTATTTT.

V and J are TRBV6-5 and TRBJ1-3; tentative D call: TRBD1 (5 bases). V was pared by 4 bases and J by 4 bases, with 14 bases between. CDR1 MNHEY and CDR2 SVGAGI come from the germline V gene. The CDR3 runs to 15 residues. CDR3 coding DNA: TGTGCCAGCAGTTTGACCGGGACTCAGGGAAACACCATATATTTT. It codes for CASSLTGTQGNTIYF.

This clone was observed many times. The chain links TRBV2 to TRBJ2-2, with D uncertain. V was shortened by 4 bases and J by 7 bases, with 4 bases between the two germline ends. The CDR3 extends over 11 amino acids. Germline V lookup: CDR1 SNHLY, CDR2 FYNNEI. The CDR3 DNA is TGTGCCAGCAGTGGGTACGGGGAGCTGTTTTTT. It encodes CASSGYGELFF.

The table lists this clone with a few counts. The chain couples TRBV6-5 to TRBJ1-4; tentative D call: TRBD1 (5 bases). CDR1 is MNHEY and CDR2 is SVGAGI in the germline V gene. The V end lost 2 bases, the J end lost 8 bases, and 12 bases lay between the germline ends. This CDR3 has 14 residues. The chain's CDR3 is CASSYTDNNEKLFF. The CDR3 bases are TGTGCCAGCAGTTACACGGACAACAACGAAAAACTGTTTTTT.

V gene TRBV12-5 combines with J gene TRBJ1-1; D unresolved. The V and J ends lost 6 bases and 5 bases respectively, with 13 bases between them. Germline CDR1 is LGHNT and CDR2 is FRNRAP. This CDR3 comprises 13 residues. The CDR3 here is CASGQETGTEAFF. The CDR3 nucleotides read TGTGCTAGTGGCCAGGAGACTGGGACTGAAGCTTTCTTT. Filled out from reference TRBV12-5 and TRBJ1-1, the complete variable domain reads DARVTQTPRHKVTEMGQEVTMRCQPILGHNTVFWYRQTMMQGLELLAYFRNRAPLDDSGMPKDRFSAEMPDATLATLKIQPSEPRDSAVYFCASGQETGTEAFFGQGTRLTVV.

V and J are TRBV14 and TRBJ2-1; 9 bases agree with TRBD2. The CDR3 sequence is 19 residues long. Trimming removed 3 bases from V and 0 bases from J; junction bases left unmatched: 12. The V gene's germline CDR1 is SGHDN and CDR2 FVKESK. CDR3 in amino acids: CASSQGGGVLRSSYNEQFF. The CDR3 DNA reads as TGTGCCAGCAGCCAGGGCGGGGGGGTCCTTAGGAGCTCCTACAATGAGCAGTTCTTC.

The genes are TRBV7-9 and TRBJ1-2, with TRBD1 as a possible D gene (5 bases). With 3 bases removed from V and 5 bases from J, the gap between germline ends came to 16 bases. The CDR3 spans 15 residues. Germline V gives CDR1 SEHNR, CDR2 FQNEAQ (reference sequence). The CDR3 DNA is TGTGCCAGCAGCTTCACCGGGACCTCCCTTTATGGCTACACCTTC. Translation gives CASSFTGTSLYGYTF.

The CDR3 loop reads CASSQGQGGTEAFF. In nucleotides, the CDR3 is TGTGCCAGCAGCCAAGGACAGGGAGGCACTGAAGCTTTCTTT. V is TRBV3-1 (or the pseudogene TRBV3-2) and J is TRBJ1-1, with 7 bases matching TRBD1. With 1 base clipped from V and 4 bases from J, the junction kept 3 bases outside the gene matches. The germline V gene has CDR1 LGHDT and CDR2 YNNKEL (reference sequence). The CDR3 runs 14 residues.

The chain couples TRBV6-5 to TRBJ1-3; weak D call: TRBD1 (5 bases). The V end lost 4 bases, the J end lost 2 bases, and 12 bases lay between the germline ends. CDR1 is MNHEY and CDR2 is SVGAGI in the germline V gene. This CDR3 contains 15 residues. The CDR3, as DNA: TGTGCCAGCAGTTCCCAGGGCCAGCCTGGAAACACCATATATTTT. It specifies CASSSQGQPGNTIYF.

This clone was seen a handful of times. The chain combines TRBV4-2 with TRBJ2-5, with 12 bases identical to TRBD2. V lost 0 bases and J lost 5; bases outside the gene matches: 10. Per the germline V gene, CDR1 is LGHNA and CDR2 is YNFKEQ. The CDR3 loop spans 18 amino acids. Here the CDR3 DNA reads TGTGCCAGCAGCCAAGATCTAGCGGGGGGGCTTAAGATGGAGACCCAGTACTTC. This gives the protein CASSQDLAGGLKMETQYF.

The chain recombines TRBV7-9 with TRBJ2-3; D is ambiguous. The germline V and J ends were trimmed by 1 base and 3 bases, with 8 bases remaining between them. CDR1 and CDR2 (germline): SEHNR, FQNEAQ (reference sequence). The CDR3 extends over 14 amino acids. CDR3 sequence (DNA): TGTGCCAGCAGCTTAGTGTTCGAAACAGATACGCAGTATTTT. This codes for CASSLVFETDTQYF.

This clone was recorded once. The CDR3 coding sequence is TGCGCCAGCAGCTTGACACTCGATGAGCAGTTCTTC. This codes for CASSLTLDEQFF. The chain carries TRBV5-1 and TRBJ2-1; D gene unclear. The CDR3 spans 12 residues. Per the germline V gene, CDR1 is SGHRS and CDR2 is YFSETQ. Trimming shortened V by 1 base and J by 8 bases, and 7 bases separated the two germline ends.

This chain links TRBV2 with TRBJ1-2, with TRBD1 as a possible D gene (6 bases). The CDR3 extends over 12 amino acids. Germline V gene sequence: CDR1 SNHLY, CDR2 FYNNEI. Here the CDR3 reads CARRGGAYGYTF. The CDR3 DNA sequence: TGTGCAAGGAGGGGGGGGGCCTATGGCTACACCTTC.

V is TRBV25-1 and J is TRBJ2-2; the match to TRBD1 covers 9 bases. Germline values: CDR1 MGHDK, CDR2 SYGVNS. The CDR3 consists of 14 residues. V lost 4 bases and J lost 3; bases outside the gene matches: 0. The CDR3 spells CASSGQGDTGELFF. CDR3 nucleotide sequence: TGTGCCAGCAGTGGACAGGGGGACACCGGGGAGCTGTTTTTT.

The CDR3 DNA sequence: TGTGCCAGCAGTGAGGGCGGATTCCTGGTGGGTGGGGCCAACGTCCTGACTTTC. This codes for CASSEGGFLVGGANVLTF. The chain recombines TRBV2 with TRBJ2-6; D is uncertain. The length of the CDR3 is 18 residues. Germline V gene sequence: CDR1 SNHLY, CDR2 FYNNEI. Trimming cost V 3 bases and J 3 bases, with 18 bases left between them.

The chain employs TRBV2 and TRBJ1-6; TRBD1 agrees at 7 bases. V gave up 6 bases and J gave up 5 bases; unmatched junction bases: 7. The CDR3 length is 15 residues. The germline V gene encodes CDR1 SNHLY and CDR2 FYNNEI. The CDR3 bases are TGTGCCAGCAGCCAAAGACAGGGAGATAATTCACCCCTCCACTTT. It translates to CASSQRQGDNSPLHF.

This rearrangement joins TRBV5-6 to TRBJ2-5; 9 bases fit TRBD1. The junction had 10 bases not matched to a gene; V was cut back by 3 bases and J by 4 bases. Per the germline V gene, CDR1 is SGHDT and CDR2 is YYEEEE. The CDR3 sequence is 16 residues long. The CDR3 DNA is TGTGCCAGCAGCTCCGGGACAGGGTTGGGGGGAGAGACCCAGTACTTC. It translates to CASSSGTGLGGETQYF.

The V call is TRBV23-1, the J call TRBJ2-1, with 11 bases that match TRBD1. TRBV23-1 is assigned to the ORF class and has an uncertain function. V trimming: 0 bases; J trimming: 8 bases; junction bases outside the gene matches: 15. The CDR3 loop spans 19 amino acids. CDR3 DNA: TGCGCCAGCAGTCAATCGCCGATGCCGGGACAGGGGGATATGGATGAGCAGTTCTTC. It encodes CASSQSPMPGQGDMDEQFF.

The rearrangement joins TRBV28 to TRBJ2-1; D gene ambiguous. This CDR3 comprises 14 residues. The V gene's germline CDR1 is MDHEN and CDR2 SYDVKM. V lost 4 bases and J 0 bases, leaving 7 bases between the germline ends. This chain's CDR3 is CASSSPSSYNEQFF. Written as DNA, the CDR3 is TGTGCCAGCAGTTCCCCGTCCTCCTACAATGAGCAGTTCTTC.

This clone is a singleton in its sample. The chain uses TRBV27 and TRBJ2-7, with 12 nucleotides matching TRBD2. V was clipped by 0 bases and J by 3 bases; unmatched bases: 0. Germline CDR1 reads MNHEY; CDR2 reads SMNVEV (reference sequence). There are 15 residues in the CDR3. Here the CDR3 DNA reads TGTGCCAGCAGTTTATCACTAGCGGGGGGCTACGAGCAGTACTTC. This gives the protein CASSLSLAGGYEQYF.

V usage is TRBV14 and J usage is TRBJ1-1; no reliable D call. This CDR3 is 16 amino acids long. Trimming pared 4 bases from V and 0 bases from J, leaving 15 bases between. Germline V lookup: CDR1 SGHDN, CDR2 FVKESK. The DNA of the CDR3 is TGTGCCAGCAGCCCCTTGGACGGCCTCATGAACACTGAAGCTTTCTTT. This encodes CASSPLDGLMNTEAFF.

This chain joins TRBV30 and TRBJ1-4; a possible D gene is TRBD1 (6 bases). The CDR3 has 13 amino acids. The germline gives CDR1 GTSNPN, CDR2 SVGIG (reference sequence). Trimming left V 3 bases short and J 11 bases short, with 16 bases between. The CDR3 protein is CAWRQPLRGKLFF. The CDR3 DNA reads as TGTGCCTGGAGGCAGCCGTTGAGGGGGAAACTGTTTTTT.

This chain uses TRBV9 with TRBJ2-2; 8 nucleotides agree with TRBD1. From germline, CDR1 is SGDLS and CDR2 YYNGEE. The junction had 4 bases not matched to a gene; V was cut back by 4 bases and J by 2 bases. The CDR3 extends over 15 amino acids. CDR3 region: CASSPGQGNTGELFF. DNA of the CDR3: TGTGCCAGCAGCCCCGGACAGGGTAACACCGGGGAGCTGTTTTTT.